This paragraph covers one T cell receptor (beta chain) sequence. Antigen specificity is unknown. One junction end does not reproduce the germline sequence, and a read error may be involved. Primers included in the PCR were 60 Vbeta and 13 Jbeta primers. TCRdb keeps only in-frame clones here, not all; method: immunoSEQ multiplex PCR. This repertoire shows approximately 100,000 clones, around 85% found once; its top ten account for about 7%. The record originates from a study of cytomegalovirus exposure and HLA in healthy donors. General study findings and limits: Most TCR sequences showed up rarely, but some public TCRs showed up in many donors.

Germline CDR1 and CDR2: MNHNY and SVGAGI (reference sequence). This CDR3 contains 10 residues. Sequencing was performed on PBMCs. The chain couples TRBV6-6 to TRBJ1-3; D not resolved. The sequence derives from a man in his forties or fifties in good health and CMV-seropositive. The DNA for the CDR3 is TGTGCCACCTCTAGAAACACCATATATTTT. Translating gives CATSRNTIYF.